This T cell receptor beta chain originates from a study of blood T cell repertoires in COVID-19. TCRdb keeps only in-frame clones here, not all; method: immunoSEQ multiplex PCR. The table has about 37,000 clones, about nine tenths seen once. CDR3 length: 15 amino acids. Per the germline V gene, CDR1 is MNHEY and CDR2 is SMNVEV (reference sequence). The ends lost 8 bases at V and 4 bases at J; junction bases unmatched: 9. This clone was detected only a few times. The sample consisted of peripheral blood. This sequence joins TRBV27 and TRBJ2-2; 8 bases are a match to TRBD2. The sequence derives from a human donor in a cohort sampled during active COVID-19. The CDR3 region is CASGILAVSTGELFF. CDR3 nucleotides: TGTGCCAGCGGAATACTAGCGGTCAGCACCGGGGAGCTGTTTTTT.